The 14 T cell receptor beta chains in this list originate from one sample, sequenced in a study of blood T cell repertoires in COVID-19. Only in-frame clones appear in the TCRdb table, and some are missing; sequencing was by immunoSEQ multiplex PCR. The sample shows 200,000 to 250,000 clones, 89% of them seen only once. The sample was peripheral blood. All receptors come from a woman in her thirties or forties with acute or convalescent COVID-19.

The J gene is TRBJ1-1, the V gene TRBV7-9; D gene ambiguous. The CDR3 is made up of 13 amino acids. Trimming pared 7 bases from V and 2 bases from J, leaving 11 bases between. Per germline, CDR1 SEHNR and CDR2 FQNEAQ (reference sequence). The CDR3 region is CASIHTPNTEAFF. CDR3 DNA: TGTGCCAGCATCCATACACCTAACACTGAAGCTTTCTTT.

This chain joins TRBV3-1 (or the pseudogene TRBV3-2) and TRBJ1-6; D gene ambiguous. Looked up from germline, CDR1 is LGHDT and CDR2 is YNNKEL (reference sequence). V was pared by 0 bases and J by 10 bases, with 19 bases between. This CDR3 contains 17 residues. The chain's CDR3 is CASSQDPPGFRDSPLHF. CDR3 DNA: TGTGCCAGCAGCCAAGATCCCCCCGGGTTCCGCGACTCACCCCTCCACTTT.

As regards this clone: This same CDR3 is encoded by further DNA sequences in the sample. The chain employs TRBV9 and TRBJ1-1; D is unresolved. Germline loops: CDR1 SGDLS, CDR2 YYNGEE. V was clipped by 0 bases and J by 0 bases, with 3 bases between them. This CDR3 has 13 residues. CDR3 residues: CASSVVVNTEAFF. As DNA, the CDR3 is TGTGCCAGCAGCGTAGTCGTGAACACTGAAGCTTTCTTT.

Comments on this clone: Distinct nucleotide sequences in the sample also encode this CDR3. This chain links TRBV29-1 with TRBJ1-2; 7 bases fit TRBD1. Per germline, CDR1 SQVTM and CDR2 ANQGSEA. Trimming at V came to 5 bases and at J to 1 base, leaving 1 base not matched to a gene. The CDR3 runs 12 residues. In DNA form, the CDR3 reads TGCAGCGTTTACAGGGGTAACTATGGCTACACCTTC. It yields the protein CSVYRGNYGYTF. The variable domain in full, completed from reference TRBV29-1 and TRBJ1-2, reads SAVISQKPSRDICQRGTSLTIQCQVDSQVTMMFWYRQQPGQSLTLIATANQGSEATYESGFVIDKFPISRPNLTFSTLTVSNMSPEDSSIYLCSVYRGNYGYTFGSGTRLTVV.

The rearrangement joins TRBV10-3 to TRBJ2-7; TRBD1 agrees at 7 bases. Germline loops: CDR1 ENHRY, CDR2 SYGVKD. The CDR3 spans 12 residues. Unmatched junction bases numbered 9, after V lost 10 bases and J lost 6 bases. The CDR3 sequence is CATRDSGSEQYV. CDR3 sequence (DNA): TGTGCCACCCGGGACAGTGGCTCCGAGCAGTACGTC.

This sequence joins TRBV24-1 and TRBJ2-6; D uncertain. Trimming shortened V by 6 bases and J by 2 bases, and 4 bases separated the two germline ends. The CDR3 runs 13 residues. Germline-derived CDR1 and CDR2 are KGHDR and SFDVKD. The DNA for the CDR3 is TGTGCCACCAGTCGTCCTGGGGCCAACGTCCTGACTTTC. It yields the protein CATSRPGANVLTF.

This rearrangement joins TRBV7-8 to TRBJ2-5; a weak D match, TRBD2 (6 bases). Trimming took off 2 bases at V and 0 bases at J, with 13 bases between the two ends. This CDR3 has 16 amino acids. Germline CDR1 reads SGHVS; CDR2 reads FQNEAQ. CDR3 sequence: CASSLKRGKYQETQYF. The CDR3 bases are TGTGCCAGCAGCTTAAAACGGGGGAAGTACCAAGAGACCCAGTACTTC.

The rearrangement uses TRBV6-5 and TRBJ2-1; 10 bases map to TRBD2. This CDR3 spans 15 amino acids. The trim removed 5 bases at V and 6 bases at J, leaving 7 bases unmatched. Germline CDR1 MNHEY, CDR2 SVGAGI. The CDR3 reads CASSPGTSVLNEQFF. The CDR3 DNA is TGTGCCAGCAGTCCCGGGACTAGCGTTCTCAATGAGCAGTTCTTC.

This rearrangement joins TRBV5-1 to TRBJ2-2; D perhaps matches TRBD2 (6 bases). The CDR3 extends over 15 amino acids. V dropped 2 bases and J dropped 4 bases, with 12 bases sitting between them. The germline CDR1 and CDR2 sequences are SGHRS and YFSETQ. In DNA form, the CDR3 reads TGCGCCAGCAGCTTTGGGGGGATGAGCACCGGGGAGCTGTTTTTT. This sequence encodes CASSFGGMSTGELFF.

The V and J genes are TRBV3-1 (or the pseudogene TRBV3-2) and TRBJ1-2; TRBD1 matches at 7 bases. The J segment lost 4 bases and the V segment lost 1 base, leaving 3 bases of the junction unmatched. Germline V lookup: CDR1 LGHDT, CDR2 YNNKEL (reference sequence). The CDR3 contains 14 residues. CDR3 loop: CASSQGQGRYGYTF. For the CDR3, the DNA is TGTGCCAGCAGCCAAGGACAGGGCCGCTATGGCTACACCTTC.

This chain uses TRBV7-9 with TRBJ2-3; the match to TRBD2 covers 9 bases. Germline CDR1 and CDR2: SEHNR and FQNEAQ (reference sequence). V dropped 0 bases and J dropped 0; count of bases not matched to a gene: 7. The CDR3 contains 18 residues. The CDR3 DNA reads as TGTGCCAGCAGCTTAGCGTATGCTAGCGGGGCTAGCACAGATACGCAGTATTTT. This encodes CASSLAYASGASTDTQYF.

This clone was recorded once. The chain carries TRBV6-5 and TRBJ1-1; no definite D call. Trimming removed 4 bases from V and 6 bases from J, with 6 bases in between. CDR3 length: 11 residues. In germline, CDR1 is MNHEY, CDR2 SVGAGI. CDR3 nucleotides: TGTGCCAGCAGTTTTGGGCCTGAAGCTTTCTTT. It yields the protein CASSFGPEAFF.

This rearrangement joins TRBV11-2 to TRBJ1-2; 10 bases are shared with TRBD1. There are 15 residues in the CDR3. V dropped 1 base and J dropped 2; count of bases not matched to a gene: 1. Per the germline V gene, CDR1 is SGHAT and CDR2 is FQNNGV. Here the CDR3 reads CASSLAGQGNYGYTF. For the CDR3, the DNA is TGTGCCAGCAGCTTAGCGGGACAGGGGAACTATGGCTACACCTTC.

The genes are TRBV4-1 and TRBJ1-5; maybe TRBD1 (6 bases). Between the trimmed V and J ends, which lost 8 bases and 3 bases, there was a span of 11 bases. The CDR3 sequence is 13 residues long. Germline assignment: CDR1 MGHRA and CDR2 YSYEKL. CDR3 DNA: TGCGCCAGCGGACAGACAATCAATCAGCCCCAGCATTTT. This translates into CASGQTINQPQHF.